Described below is a single TCR beta chain sequence and its context. Its antigen is not identified. This same CDR3 is encoded by further DNA sequences in the sample. V lost 6 bases, J lost 0 bases, and 1 base stayed unmatched. CDR3 length: 15 amino acids. The germline gives CDR1 MNHNS, CDR2 SASEGT. Documented time point: week 47, end of study. Mutant IDH1 20-mer peptide, at 300 ug, made up each vaccine dose, with topical imiquimod. Using immunoSEQ multiplex PCR, the repertoire was profiled, and TCRdb retains in-frame clones only, with some absent. The data hold tens of thousands of clones, with roughly 80% observed a single time. This sample is part of a study of a mutant IDH1 vaccine in newly diagnosed glioma. Study-level background: Vaccination followed radiotherapy alone by 4-6 weeks, or accompanied temozolomide cycles. Earlier therapy was either radiotherapy, temozolomide, or both, and most got both.

Broader study findings: There seemed to be no relation between pseudoprogression and changes in top peripheral T cell clonotypes.

This clonotype was sampled from a young man with glioma. This sequence joins TRBV6-1 and TRBJ2-6; 8 nucleotides align to TRBD1. The source was PBMCs, collected from a glioma patient whose treatment included an IDH1 peptide vaccine. The CDR3 spells CASRTGGSGANVLTF. The DNA of the CDR3 is TGTGCCAGCAGAACAGGGGGCTCTGGGGCCAACGTCCTGACTTTC.